This T cell receptor (beta chain) came from a study of blood T cells in healthy people across ages. The use of a sample-barcoded 5' primer and a J-beta primer mix characterized a second PCR of roughly 6 to 11 cycles. TCRdb re-analysed the 5' RACE reads in MiXCR, keeping a single row per CDR3 protein. Of over 550,000 distinct CDR3 sequences listed, under 30% are singletons. This clonotype was found a few times. This clone may be a read error of a much larger clone one base away. The CDR3 is made up of 14 amino acids. The germline V and J ends were trimmed by 3 bases and 5 bases, with 12 bases remaining between them. Germline V gene lookup returns CDR1 SGHRS and CDR2 YFSETQ.

The receptor's source is a woman aged 80 or older in good health. The V call is TRBV5-1, the J call TRBJ2-1; D not certain. Sequences were obtained from blood. This CDR3 is CASSWPHLDNEQFF. The CDR3 coding sequence is TGCGCCAGCAGCTGGCCCCACTTGGACAATGAGCAGTTCTTC.